The rows below give T cell receptor beta chains drawn from one sample of a study of CD8 T cells in Susac syndrome. TCRdb called the immunoSEQ multiplex PCR reads again in MiXCR, with one record for every CDR3 protein. The sample includes roughly 330,000 distinct CDR3 sequences, 92% of them seen just once. The material sequenced was CD4+ T cells from PBMCs. Receptors were obtained from a human donor with multiple sclerosis. Both conserved end residues are part of each CDR3. D genes are given only for firm matches. Part of the rows lack a size; the others show once, few, many or a class for expanded clones.

V gene: TRBV11-2; D gene: TRBD2; J gene: TRBJ2-7; clone size: .; CDR3 protein: CASSRDPGTSGYEQYF; CDR3 DNA: TGTGCCAGCAGTAGGGATCCGGGGACTAGCGGCTACGAGCAGTACTTC
V gene: TRBV29-1; D gene: TRBD1; J gene: TRBJ1-1; clone size: few; CDR3 protein: CSARQGAVDTEAFF; CDR3 DNA: TGCAGCGCACGCCAGGGGGCGGTTGACACTGAAGCTTTCTTT
V gene: TRBV29-1; D gene: TRBD1; J gene: TRBJ1-1; clone size: .; CDR3 protein: CSVEGQLAFF; CDR3 DNA: TGCAGCGTTGAGGGACAGTTAGCTTTCTTT
V gene: TRBV20-1; D gene: TRBD1; J gene: TRBJ1-1; clone size: .; CDR3 protein: CSARGIPGQKNTEAFF; CDR3 DNA: TGCAGTGCTAGAGGTATTCCGGGACAGAAGAACACTGAAGCTTTCTTT
V gene: TRBV19; D gene: .; J gene: TRBJ2-1; clone size: .; CDR3 protein: CASSQVGNEQFF; CDR3 DNA: TGTGCCAGTAGCCAAGTTGGCAATGAGCAGTTCTTC
V gene: TRBV2; D gene: TRBD1; J gene: TRBJ1-6; clone size: .; CDR3 protein: CATTGGRNNSPLHF; CDR3 DNA: TGTGCCACAACAGGGGGCAGAAACAATTCACCCCTCCACTTT
V gene: TRBV12-3/TRBV12-4; D gene: TRBD2; J gene: TRBJ2-3; clone size: .; CDR3 protein: CASSSSGGSTDTQYF; CDR3 DNA: TGTGCCAGCAGTTCTAGCGGGGGGAGCACAGATACGCAGTATTTT
V gene: TRBV20-1; D gene: .; J gene: TRBJ2-7; clone size: .; CDR3 protein: CSASGNYEQYF; CDR3 DNA: TGCAGTGCTAGCGGAAATTACGAGCAGTACTTC
V gene: TRBV30; D gene: .; J gene: TRBJ1-1; clone size: .; CDR3 protein: CACSRGGGQGEAFF; CDR3 DNA: TGTGCCTGCTCCCGCGGAGGGGGGCAGGGTGAAGCTTTCTTT
V gene: TRBV29-1; D gene: .; J gene: TRBJ2-1; clone size: .; CDR3 protein: CSVVPLVHFYEQFF; CDR3 DNA: TGCAGCGTGGTCCCCCTAGTTCATTTTTATGAGCAGTTCTTC
V gene: TRBV2; D gene: .; J gene: TRBJ2-5; clone size: .; CDR3 protein: CASSEASMATQYF; CDR3 DNA: TGTGCCAGCAGTGAGGCTAGCATGGCGACCCAGTACTTC
V gene: TRBV20-1; D gene: .; J gene: TRBJ2-1; clone size: .; CDR3 protein: CSASYRPKGDEQFF; CDR3 DNA: TGCAGTGCTAGTTATCGGCCAAAAGGCGATGAGCAGTTCTTC
V gene: TRBV7-3; D gene: .; J gene: TRBJ2-2; clone size: .; CDR3 protein: CASSLGEVGELFF; CDR3 DNA: TGTGCCAGCAGCTTGGGGGAGGTGGGGGAGCTGTTTTTT
V gene: TRBV29-1; D gene: .; J gene: TRBJ1-1; clone size: .; CDR3 protein: CSVSNDGAPEAFF; CDR3 DNA: TGCAGCGTTTCCAACGACGGTGCCCCTGAAGCTTTCTTT
V gene: TRBV5-4; D gene: .; J gene: TRBJ1-3; clone size: .; CDR3 protein: CASSLDSPETSGNTIYF; CDR3 DNA: TGTGCCAGCAGCTTAGATTCCCCTGAAACCTCTGGAAACACCATATATTTT
V gene: TRBV4-3; D gene: .; J gene: TRBJ1-3; clone size: .; CDR3 protein: CASSQDPPGRILGNTIYF; CDR3 DNA: TGCGCCAGCAGCCAAGATCCCCCCGGGCGGATCCTCGGAAACACCATATATTTT
V gene: TRBV6-2/TRBV6-3; D gene: .; J gene: TRBJ2-4; clone size: once; CDR3 protein: CASSSSDGKNIQYF; CDR3 DNA: TGTGCCAGCAGTTCGAGTGACGGCAAAAACATTCAGTACTTC
V gene: TRBV28; D gene: .; J gene: TRBJ2-5; clone size: .; CDR3 protein: CASSLPRQGRGGKETQYF; CDR3 DNA: TGTGCCAGCAGTTTGCCCCGACAGGGAAGGGGGGGTAAAGAGACCCAGTACTTC
V gene: TRBV20-1; D gene: TRBD2; J gene: TRBJ2-1; clone size: .; CDR3 protein: CSAPTSVGYNEQFF; CDR3 DNA: TGCAGTGCCCCGACTAGCGTCGGTTACAATGAGCAGTTCTTC
V gene: TRBV20-1; D gene: .; J gene: TRBJ1-6; clone size: .; CDR3 protein: CSANAGWNSPLHF; CDR3 DNA: TGCAGTGCTAACGCAGGGTGGAATTCACCCCTCCACTTT
V gene: TRBV6-5; D gene: TRBD1; J gene: TRBJ1-1; clone size: .; CDR3 protein: CASRDDRAQNTEAFF; CDR3 DNA: TGTGCCAGCAGGGACGACAGGGCGCAGAACACTGAAGCTTTCTTT
V gene: TRBV7-2; D gene: .; J gene: TRBJ1-6; clone size: .; CDR3 protein: CASSSGPNSPLHF; CDR3 DNA: TGTGCCAGCAGCTCCGGACCGAATTCACCCCTCCACTTT
V gene: TRBV10-3; D gene: TRBD2; J gene: TRBJ2-1; clone size: .; CDR3 protein: CAISDGTSYNEQFF; CDR3 DNA: TGTGCCATCAGTGACGGGACTAGCTACAATGAGCAGTTCTTC
V gene: TRBV3-1; D gene: .; J gene: TRBJ1-2; clone size: once; CDR3 protein: CASSLKAGNYGYTF; CDR3 DNA: TGTGCCAGCAGCTTAAAAGCAGGGAACTATGGCTACACCTTC
V gene: TRBV27; D gene: .; J gene: TRBJ2-7; clone size: .; CDR3 protein: CASSFPRTGWYPYEQYF; CDR3 DNA: TGTGCCAGCAGTTTCCCTCGTACAGGGTGGTATCCCTACGAGCAGTACTTC
V gene: TRBV18; D gene: .; J gene: TRBJ1-1; clone size: .; CDR3 protein: CASSSIKDTEAFF; CDR3 DNA: TGTGCCAGCTCATCAATAAAGGACACTGAAGCTTTCTTT
V gene: TRBV19; D gene: .; J gene: TRBJ2-4; clone size: .; CDR3 protein: CASKGGTVANIQYF; CDR3 DNA: TGTGCCAGCAAAGGCGGGACAGTTGCAAACATTCAGTACTTC
V gene: TRBV30; D gene: TRBD1; J gene: TRBJ1-2; clone size: .; CDR3 protein: CAWSVRRDRAAGYTF; CDR3 DNA: TGTGCCTGGAGTGTTAGAAGGGACAGGGCAGCTGGCTACACCTTC
V gene: TRBV6-2/TRBV6-3; D gene: .; J gene: TRBJ2-1; clone size: .; CDR3 protein: CASSLGSGESNEQFF; CDR3 DNA: TGTGCCAGCAGCTTGGGGTCAGGGGAGTCAAATGAGCAGTTCTTC
V gene: TRBV6-5; D gene: .; J gene: TRBJ2-7; clone size: .; CDR3 protein: CASSRDPNYEQYF; CDR3 DNA: TGTGCCAGCAGTAGAGACCCAAACTACGAGCAGTACTTC
V gene: TRBV18; D gene: .; J gene: TRBJ2-2; clone size: .; CDR3 protein: CASSRVTGELFF; CDR3 DNA: TGTGCCAGCTCCCGAGTGACCGGGGAGCTGTTTTTT
V gene: TRBV30; D gene: .; J gene: TRBJ1-1; clone size: few; CDR3 protein: CAWSRYTGSIMVNTEAFF; CDR3 DNA: TGTGCCTGGAGTAGGTATACAGGGTCTATCATGGTGAACACTGAAGCTTTCTTT
V gene: TRBV12-3/TRBV12-4; D gene: .; J gene: TRBJ2-5; clone size: .; CDR3 protein: CASSFAFRNREETQYF; CDR3 DNA: TGTGCCAGCAGTTTCGCTTTCAGGAACAGAGAGGAGACCCAGTACTTC
V gene: TRBV9; D gene: .; J gene: TRBJ2-2; clone size: .; CDR3 protein: CASSVVSSGFTGELFF; CDR3 DNA: TGTGCCAGCAGCGTAGTCAGTTCAGGGTTCACCGGGGAGCTGTTTTTT
V gene: TRBV7-2; D gene: TRBD2; J gene: TRBJ2-2; clone size: once; CDR3 protein: CASSLVWGGTNPNTGELFF; CDR3 DNA: TGTGCCAGCAGCTTAGTATGGGGAGGGACTAACCCGAACACCGGGGAGCTGTTTTTT
V gene: TRBV7-8; D gene: TRBD2; J gene: TRBJ2-2; clone size: .; CDR3 protein: CASSLPSGVGELFF; CDR3 DNA: TGTGCCAGCAGCTTGCCTAGCGGGGTCGGGGAGCTGTTTTTT
V gene: TRBV19; D gene: .; J gene: TRBJ1-2; clone size: few; CDR3 protein: CASSSGDYGYTF; CDR3 DNA: TGTGCCAGTAGTTCAGGGGACTATGGCTACACCTTC
V gene: TRBV19; D gene: .; J gene: TRBJ2-5; clone size: .; CDR3 protein: CASSRPGQPPQETQYF; CDR3 DNA: TGTGCCAGTAGTAGGCCGGGACAACCCCCTCAAGAGACCCAGTACTTC
V gene: TRBV5-1; D gene: .; J gene: TRBJ1-4; clone size: .; CDR3 protein: CASSLAGSREKLFF; CDR3 DNA: TGCGCCAGCAGCTTGGCGGGGTCTCGGGAAAAACTGTTTTTT
V gene: TRBV10-3; D gene: .; J gene: TRBJ1-5; clone size: .; CDR3 protein: CAISDGVQGNSNQPQHF; CDR3 DNA: TGTGCCATCAGTGATGGCGTCCAGGGTAATAGCAATCAGCCCCAGCATTTT
V gene: TRBV7-3; D gene: TRBD2; J gene: TRBJ2-1; clone size: .; CDR3 protein: CASSRQRAGGSREQFF; CDR3 DNA: TGTGCCAGCAGCCGCCAACGGGCGGGGGGGTCGCGTGAGCAGTTCTTC